Sequencing of this T cell receptor beta chain was carried out in a study of human T cells and chemical hapten exposure (TCRdb year 2021). For the wider study: For sensitization, 2% DPC in acetone was applied to a roughly 2 cm by roughly 2 cm area of upper inner arm skin. Weekly therapeutic DPC doses were additionally applied to the scalp of patients throughout the roughly 24-week study period. Most of the patients in the cohort were female, and the cohort covered alopecia areata with under or over 50% scalp involvement, alopecia totalis and alopecia universalis. Blood was sampled from patients pre-sensitization (week 0) and at 2, 6 and about 24 weeks after DPC sensitization. This study followed changes in the peripheral blood TCR repertoire in vivo during primary and secondary sensitization of alopecia patients to the hapten diphenylcyclopropenone (DPC). Libraries were pooled for sequencing, and variation in per-sample TCR yields was attributed mainly to small differences in library volumes within the pool. For TCR sequencing, blood came from 25 to 35 alopecia patients at anywhere from one to four time points (pre-sensitization, 2, 6 and 24 weeks). Patch testing was done on the upper back using Finn chambers containing 0.01% DPC, and results were scored after 6 days according to International Contact Dermatitis Research Group standards.

In the paper's terms, the time point label means: patch test 2, 6 weeks after DPC sensitization. The treatment or condition label, as the study defines it: therapeutic diphenylcyclopropenone sensitization with weekly scalp DPC. At every patch-test visit, the blood draw took place before the patch test was put on. To be eligible, patients had to be aged 18 to 70, diagnosed with alopecia and judged suitable for DPC therapy, while pregnant patients were excluded. Total RNA was isolated from unfractionated whole blood collected in Tempus Blood RNA tubes. On the study overall, not on this receptor specifically: Significantly more large CDR3 similarity clusters were formed by expanded TCRs than by pre-sensitization or healthy control sets, consistent with antigen-driven responses. Repeated subsampling changed both the strength of the expansion versus patch-test correlation and the threshold at which the correlation became significant. Patch test score was positively correlated with the number of PT1 expanded TCRs, with significance at thresholds 8, 16 and 32 but not at 4. Alopecia, a presumed autoimmune disease, was present in all patients, so the immune response of the patients might differ from that of healthy individuals. DPC sensitization did not change how many TCRs were above 1 in 1000 frequency, and no evidence was found of alterations in global repertoire structure.

According to the germline V gene, CDR1 reads SGHTA and CDR2 reads FQGNSA. The CDR3 spans 13 residues, from the cysteine through the phenylalanine. Here the CDR3 DNA is all that survives: 39 bases in frame from base 1. Trimming costs V 3 bases and J 3 bases, and their ends lie 8 bases apart. Only a few counts were recorded for this clonotype. This clone's antigen is unknown. Base qualities are not at hand, and no much larger clone is one base apart. Libraries were made using RACE. Sequencing took place on a NextSeq 500. Library preparation attached unique molecular identifiers to individual cDNA molecules for quantitative, reproducible TCR counting. Each blood RNA sample was used to sequence both TCR alpha and TCR beta chains. Per the authors' processing: A median of about 87,000 TCRs per sample was observed, with a range of about 20,000 to 700,000. The Decombinator software suite was used to annotate the V, J and CDR3 of the TCR reads. For PS versus PT1 abundance plots, all samples were subsampled to the same number of TCRs (28,000). TCRs were defined as expanded if absent before sensitization and observed at least eight times at the 2-week time point. In TCRdb, the public reads were trimmed at Q25 with fastp and aligned with MiXCR, with productive beta chains retained. Every distinct CDR3 protein forms one entry, paired with its most common genes and DNA. Clone size and V and J calls follow TCRdb, not the original study. For this sample the table gives about 96,000 distinct CDR3 sequences, of which about 9.6% were detected only once. Jointly, the top ten make up around 2% of the sample.

Recombination connected TRBV7-2 to TRBJ1-1; the D gene remains uncertain. Sequencing was performed on whole blood, taken in connection with sensitization to the hapten diphenylcyclopropenone (DPC). The receptor comes from a woman between 40 and 55 years old with alopecia areata. Some clones in this sample may be carry-over from other donors' samples. The DNA is TGTGCCAGCAGCTTCGGCGGCCACACTGAAGCTTTCTTT. Its protein reads: CASSFGGHTEAFF. Supplemented by the reference TRBV7-2 and TRBJ1-1 proteins around the CDR3, the complete variable domain is GAGVSQSPSNKVTEKGKDVELRCDPISGHTALYWYRQSLGQGLEFLIYFQGNSAPDKSGLPSDRFSAERTGGSVSTLTIQRTQQEDSAVYLCASSFGGHTEAFFGQGTRLTVV.